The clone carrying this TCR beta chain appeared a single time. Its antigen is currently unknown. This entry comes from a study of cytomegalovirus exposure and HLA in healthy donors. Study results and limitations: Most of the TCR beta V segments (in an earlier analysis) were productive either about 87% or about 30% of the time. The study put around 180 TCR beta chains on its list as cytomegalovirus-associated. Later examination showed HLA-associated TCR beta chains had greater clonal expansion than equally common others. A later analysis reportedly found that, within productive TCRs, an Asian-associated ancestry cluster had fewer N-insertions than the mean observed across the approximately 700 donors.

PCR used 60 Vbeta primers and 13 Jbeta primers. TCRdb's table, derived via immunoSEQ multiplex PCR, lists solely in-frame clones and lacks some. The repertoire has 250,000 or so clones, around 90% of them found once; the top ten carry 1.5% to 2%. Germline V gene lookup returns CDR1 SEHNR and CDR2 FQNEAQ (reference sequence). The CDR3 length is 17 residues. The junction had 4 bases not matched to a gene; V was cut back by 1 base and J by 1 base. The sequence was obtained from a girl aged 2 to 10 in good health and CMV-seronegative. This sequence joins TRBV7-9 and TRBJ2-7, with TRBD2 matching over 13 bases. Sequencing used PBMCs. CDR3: CASSLGLAGGNSYEQYF. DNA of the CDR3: TGTGCCAGCAGCTTAGGACTAGCGGGGGGAAATTCCTACGAGCAGTACTTC.